This T cell receptor beta chain was documented in a study of radiation and T cells in renal cell carcinoma. The time point denotes: blood 4 weeks post-SBRT, at nephrectomy. As to treatment: 15 Gy SBRT to primary tumor, nephrectomy 4 weeks later. Comment on this clone: Its antigen is not known.

Study-wide results and limits: Pretreatment tumor biopsies were lacking, so baseline clonotypes are unknown.

Trimming left V 6 bases short and J 3 bases short, with 11 bases between. CDR3 length: 14 residues. Germline values: CDR1 WNHNN, CDR2 SYGVQD (reference sequence). Produced via immunoSEQ multiplex PCR; TCRdb's table is partial and in-frame only. This table holds around 81,000 clones, 85% found once. V gene TRBV10-1 combines with J gene TRBJ2-2; D unclear. Sample: blood, taken from a patient whose treatment included radiotherapy and nephrectomy. The TCR sequence derives from a man in his forties or fifties with renal cell carcinoma. This CDR3 is CASRSGVHTGELFF. The CDR3 DNA is TGCGCCAGCAGGAGTGGGGTTCACACCGGGGAGCTGTTTTTT.